A single T cell receptor beta chain is shown here with its context. The PBMCs had their origin in approximately 10 ml of fresh peripheral blood. RNA transcripts provided the source from which TCR beta CDR3 regions were amplified. TCR CDR3 underwent first-round RT-PCR with the HTBI primer set. MiXCR, applied by TCRdb to the multiplex PCR reads, yields one record per CDR3 protein. The table has fewer than 400,000 distinct CDR3 sequences, approximately 25% seen once. Per the germline V gene, CDR1 is SGDLS and CDR2 is YYNGEE. The CDR3 is 17 amino acids. J was trimmed by 1 base and V by 2 bases; bases with no gene match: 9. This record belongs to a study of T cells in Graves' hyperthyroidism and ophthalmopathy.

Source material: blood. V gene TRBV9 combines with J gene TRBJ2-3; 8 bases fit TRBD2. The TCR originated in a man aged 50 or older with Graves' hyperthyroidism. Here the CDR3 reads CASSVSNSGRGTDTQYF. The CDR3 DNA sequence: TGTGCCAGCAGCGTCTCTAACAGCGGGAGAGGCACAGATACGCAGTATTTT.